The rows below give T cell receptor beta chains drawn from one sample of a study of T-cell memory formation after mild COVID-19. TCRdb reanalysed the 5' RACE reads using MiXCR and keeps one entry per CDR3 protein. The table has roughly 300,000 distinct CDR3 sequences, approximately 8% seen once; the top ten hold 20% to 25%. Sequenced material: PBMCs or a T cell subset sorted from them (not recorded which). The receptor source for this set is a man between 18 and 35 years old who had mild COVID-19 (a few samples of this study predate the infection). Cell type and time point are not known. CDR3s include the opening cysteine and the closing phenylalanine or tryptophan. D genes are given only for firm matches. Some rows have no size entry. The others give once, few or many, or a class for an expanded clone.

>.|TRBJ1-1|TRBV7-9|many
TGTGCCAGCAGCTTAGTTATCACTGAAGCTTTCTTT
CASSLVITEAFF
>TRBD1|TRBJ2-5|TRBV4-3|many
TGCGCCAGCAGCCAATATCGACAGGGGCTAGGAGAGACCCAGTACTTC
CASSQYRQGLGETQYF
>.|TRBJ1-2|TRBV12-3/TRBV12-4|few
TGTGCCAGCAGTTTTTGGGGGGCCCTTAACTATGGCTACACCTTC
CASSFWGALNYGYTF
>.|TRBJ2-7|TRBV11-2|few
TGTGCCAGCAGCACGACAGATCTATACGAGCAGTACTTC
CASSTTDLYEQYF
>.|TRBJ1-2|TRBV5-1|few
TGCGCCAGCAGACGATCCCTTACAGGGAGTTATGGCTACACCTTC
CASRRSLTGSYGYTF
>TRBD1|TRBJ1-1|TRBV4-1|.
TGCGCCAGCAGCGGACAGGGGGCGAGTGCTGAAGCTTTCTTT
CASSGQGASAEAFF
>.|TRBJ1-2|TRBV19|few
TGTGCCAGTAGTATCGAGGCTGGAGCTAACTATGGCTACACCTTC
CASSIEAGANYGYTF
>.|TRBJ2-5|TRBV12-3/TRBV12-4|many
TGTGCCAGCAGTCGACCCTCTGGAGAGACCCAGTACTTC
CASSRPSGETQYF
>.|TRBJ2-1|TRBV7-9|few
TGTGCCAGCAGCCCAAGGGCAGGGAAGCTGGAGCAGTTCTTC
CASSPRAGKLEQFF
>TRBD1|TRBJ1-2|TRBV9|.
TGTGCCAGCAGCGCCAGCATAGGACAGGGAGTCTATGGCTACACCTTC
CASSASIGQGVYGYTF
>.|TRBJ2-5|TRBV7-9|many
TGTGCCAGCAGCTCCGGACAAAAAGAGACCCAGTACTTC
CASSSGQKETQYF
>TRBD1|TRBJ1-2|TRBV5-1|many
TGCGCCAGCAGCTTGGCAGGGGGAAGGTCTGGCTACACCTTC
CASSLAGGRSGYTF
>TRBD1|TRBJ1-6|TRBV10-3|few
TGTGCCATCAGAGGGACAGGGGGCCATAATTCACCCCTCCACTTT
CAIRGTGGHNSPLHF
>TRBD1|TRBJ1-6|TRBV4-1|few
TGCGCCAGCAGCCAAGAACGGGACAGAAATTCACCCCTCCACTTT
CASSQERDRNSPLHF
>.|TRBJ2-3|TRBV18|.
TGTGCCAGCTCACCAACACAGCAGGCAGATACGCAGTATTTT
CASSPTQQADTQYF
>.|TRBJ2-7|TRBV7-2|.
TGTGCCAGCAGCTCGGGTCGTAGGACGGAGGACTACGAGCAGTACTTC
CASSSGRRTEDYEQYF
>TRBD1|TRBJ2-2|TRBV20-1|.
TGCAGTGCCGAACCCAGGGGGTCCGGGGACACCGGGGAGCTGTTTTTT
CSAEPRGSGDTGELFF
>TRBD1|TRBJ2-7|TRBV7-2|few
TGTGCCAGCAGCTTGGGGACAGGGGACGAGCAGTACTTC
CASSLGTGDEQYF
>TRBD1|TRBJ2-5|TRBV25-1|many
TGTGCCAGCAGTGAACAGGGGGCATCGGAGACCCAGTACTTC
CASSEQGASETQYF
>.|TRBJ1-2|TRBV7-2|many
TGTGCCAGCAGCCATTACATAACGTCCGGGGACAAAGGCTACACCTTC
CASSHYITSGDKGYTF
>.|TRBJ1-5|TRBV6-2/TRBV6-3|few
TGTGCCAGCAGTTGGATGGGAAGCAATCAGCCCCAGCATTTT
CASSWMGSNQPQHF
>.|TRBJ2-1|TRBV24-1|few
TGTGCCACCAGTGATCGAACTAGTTTCAATGAGCAGTTCTTC
CATSDRTSFNEQFF
>.|TRBJ2-7|TRBV20-1|few
TGCAGTGTTATAGGACAGAGAAGCTCCTACGAGCAGTACTTC
CSVIGQRSSYEQYF
>.|TRBJ1-1|TRBV7-9|many
TGTGCCAGCAGCCTACAGGGACCTGAAGCTTTCTTT
CASSLQGPEAFF
>TRBD2|TRBJ2-1|TRBV12-3/TRBV12-4|.
TGTGCCAGCAGTTCCAGCGGGGGGGCCCAGAATGAGCAGTTCTTC
CASSSSGGAQNEQFF
>.|TRBJ1-6|TRBV11-2|few
TGTGCCAGCAGCTTAACTTATCTTCTGGGGAATTCACCCCTCCACTTT
CASSLTYLLGNSPLHF
>TRBD2|TRBJ2-1|TRBV7-9|few
TGTGCCAGCAGCGTAACGCGGGGGGCCTCCTACAATGAGCAGTTCTTC
CASSVTRGASYNEQFF
>TRBD2|TRBJ2-3|TRBV3-1|few
TGTGCCAGCAGCCATCGGACTAGCGGGGGAACCCATACGCAGTATTTT
CASSHRTSGGTHTQYF
>.|TRBJ2-7|TRBV5-5|.
TGTGCCAGCACGAATGGCCCCTACGAGCAGTACTTC
CASTNGPYEQYF
>TRBD2|TRBJ2-5|TRBV5-1|few
TGCGCCAGCAGCTCGCTAGCGGGGGGGACCCAAGAGACCCAGTACTTC
CASSSLAGGTQETQYF
>.|TRBJ2-1|TRBV6-5|many
TGTGCCAGCAGTTACTCGGCCAGGGTTAGAAATGAGCAGTTCTTC
CASSYSARVRNEQFF
>.|TRBJ1-4|TRBV5-1|.
TGCGCCAGCAGCTTGGAGGACCGCGAAAAACTGTTTTTT
CASSLEDREKLFF
>.|TRBJ2-3|TRBV19|few
TGTGCCAGTAAAGAGAGGGGAACCAGCACAGATACGCAGTATTTT
CASKERGTSTDTQYF
>.|TRBJ2-4|TRBV6-6|.
TGTGCCAGCAGTTACTCCTCGGGCTACGTCAAAAACATTCAGTACTTC
CASSYSSGYVKNIQYF
>.|TRBJ1-5|TRBV7-9|.
TGTGCCAGCAGCCATCAACGGGTGCAGGACGAAGCAAGCAATCAGCCCCAGCATTTT
CASSHQRVQDEASNQPQHF
>.|TRBJ2-2|TRBV5-8|many
TGTGCCAGCAGCTCGGGACCGCGAGGCACCGGGGAGCTGTTTTTT
CASSSGPRGTGELFF
>.|TRBJ1-5|TRBV7-2|.
TGTGCCAGCAGCTTAGCGCGTAATCAGCCCCAGCATTTT
CASSLARNQPQHF
>.|TRBJ1-2|TRBV5-5|many
TGTGCCAGCACGAGGGAGGGTACTGTTTCCTATGGCTACACCTTC
CASTREGTVSYGYTF
>.|TRBJ1-2|TRBV12-3/TRBV12-4|many
TGTGCCAGCAGTTGGGTGGACGGCTACACCTTC
CASSWVDGYTF
>.|TRBJ2-7|TRBV15|few
TGTGCCACCAGCTCTGGGGACAACTACGAGCAGTACTTC
CATSSGDNYEQYF
>.|TRBJ1-2|TRBV24-1|.
TGTGCCACCAGTGAATCCTTGGACTTACCCTCTATCCATGGCTACACCTTC
CATSESLDLPSIHGYTF
>TRBD1|TRBJ1-3|TRBV20-1|.
TGCAGTGCTCGGGGGACAGGGAGAAACACCATATATTTT
CSARGTGRNTIYF
>TRBD1|TRBJ2-2|TRBV5-1|few
TGCGCCAGCGCGCCGGGACAGGGGGCTTGGAACGGGGAGCTGTTTTTT
CASAPGQGAWNGELFF
>.|TRBJ2-5|TRBV10-2|.
TGCGCCAGCAGGTGGGGGGTTAAAGAGACCCAGTACTTC
CASRWGVKETQYF
>TRBD1|TRBJ1-2|TRBV7-2|few
TGTGCCAGCATCGGACAGGGGTCCCCTAACTATGGCTACACCTTC
CASIGQGSPNYGYTF
>.|TRBJ2-1|TRBV29-1|few
TGCAGCGTTGAAAGGGACCCTCCGGGCGACAATGAGCAGTTCTTC
CSVERDPPGDNEQFF
>.|TRBJ2-1|TRBV12-5|few
TGTGCTAGTGGTTTGATGGGGTCCTACAATGAGCAGTTCTTC
CASGLMGSYNEQFF
>.|TRBJ2-2|TRBV3-2|.
TGTGCCAGCAGCCAAGAAGGGCGGGGAGCAAACACCGGGGAGCTGTTTTTT
CASSQEGRGANTGELFF
>TRBD1|TRBJ1-5|TRBV24-1|.
TGTGCCACCAGTGACACGACTGGACAGGGGGCGCGCGGGCAGCCCCAGCATTTT
CATSDTTGQGARGQPQHF
>TRBD1|TRBJ2-1|TRBV7-2|many
TGTGCCAGCAGCCCGCGGACAGGGCTGAATGAGCAGTTCTTC
CASSPRTGLNEQFF
>.|TRBJ1-1|TRBV10-3|few
TGTGCCATCGGTCCAGGGGATGAAGCTGAAGCTTTCTTT
CAIGPGDEAEAFF
>TRBD2|TRBJ2-2|TRBV4-3|.
TGCGCCAGCAGCCACTTAATCGGGACTAACGGGGAGCTGTTTTTT
CASSHLIGTNGELFF
>.|TRBJ1-1|TRBV12-3/TRBV12-4|.
TGTGCCAGCAGTTTAAGTCAGTACACTGAAGCTTTCTTT
CASSLSQYTEAFF
>.|TRBJ2-5|TRBV4-3|many
TGCGCCAGCAGCCAAGTTTCGAGCGGGACCCAGTACTTC
CASSQVSSGTQYF
>.|TRBJ1-4|TRBV20-1|few
TGCAGTGCTAGCTCCCAGAAAACTAATGAAAAACTGTTTTTT
CSASSQKTNEKLFF
>.|TRBJ1-1|TRBV10-3|.
TGTGCCTCCAAGGGTCAGATGAACACTGAAGCTTTCTTT
CASKGQMNTEAFF
>.|TRBJ2-7|TRBV27|.
TGTGCCAGCAGTTCCACCCTCCGAACGGGCGTATCCTACGAGCAGTACTTC
CASSSTLRTGVSYEQYF
>TRBD2|TRBJ2-3|TRBV29-1|few
TGCAGCGTTGGGGAGCGTGCTAGCGGGGTTTCAGATACGCAGTATTTT
CSVGERASGVSDTQYF
>TRBD1|TRBJ2-3|TRBV7-3|.
TGTGCCAGCAGCCCCGGACAGGGGGTAGATACGCAGTATTTT
CASSPGQGVDTQYF
>.|TRBJ2-4|TRBV4-3|.
TGCGCCAGCAGCCAAGATGGAGCCGGCAAAAACATTCAGTACTTC
CASSQDGAGKNIQYF